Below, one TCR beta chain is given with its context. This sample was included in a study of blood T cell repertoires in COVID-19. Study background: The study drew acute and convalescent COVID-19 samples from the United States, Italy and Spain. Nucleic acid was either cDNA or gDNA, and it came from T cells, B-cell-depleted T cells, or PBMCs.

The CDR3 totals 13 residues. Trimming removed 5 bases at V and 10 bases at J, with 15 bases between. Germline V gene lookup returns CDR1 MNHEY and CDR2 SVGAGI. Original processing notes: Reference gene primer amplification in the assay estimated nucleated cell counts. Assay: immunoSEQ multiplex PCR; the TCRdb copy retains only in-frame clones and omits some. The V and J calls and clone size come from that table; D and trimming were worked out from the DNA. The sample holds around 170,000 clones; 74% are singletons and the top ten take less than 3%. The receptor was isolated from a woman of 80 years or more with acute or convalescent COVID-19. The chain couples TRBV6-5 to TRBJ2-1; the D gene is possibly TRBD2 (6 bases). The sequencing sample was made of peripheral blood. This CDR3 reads CASSLPGLEEQFF. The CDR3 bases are TGTGCCAGCAGTCTACCGGGACTGGAGGAGCAGTTCTTC.